These 8 T cell receptor beta chains share one sample of origin, sequenced in a study of blood T cell repertoires in COVID-19. TCRdb's copy holds only in-frame clones and misses some; the assay was immunoSEQ multiplex PCR. The table has some 190,000 clones, more than 70% seen once. Sequencing was done on a sample of PBMCs or T cells enriched from blood (not recorded which). Receptors were obtained from a man aged 30 to 45 with acute COVID-19.

V is TRBV18 and J is TRBJ2-3; TRBD2 might be the D (6 bases). The CDR3 consists of 15 residues. In germline, CDR1 is KGHSH, CDR2 LQKENI. The germline V and J ends were trimmed by 2 bases and 4 bases, with 13 bases remaining between them. CDR3 nucleotide sequence: TGTGCCAGCTCACCAAGAGGGACTTGGGCAGATACGCAGTATTTT. Amino acid sequence: CASSPRGTWADTQYF.

The genes are TRBV7-9 and TRBJ1-1; D not certain. Germline lookup yields CDR1 SEHNR and CDR2 FQNEAQ (reference sequence). The CDR3 has 15 amino acids. V lost 5 bases and J 1 base, leaving 14 bases between the germline ends. The CDR3 coding sequence is TGTGCCAGCAGCAACCCAGAGGGTCAGAACACTGAAGCTTTCTTT. Its protein is CASSNPEGQNTEAFF.

This sequence joins TRBV6-2 or TRBV6-3 and TRBJ1-1; 7 nucleotides align to TRBD1. CDR3 length: 15 amino acids. The ends lost 6 bases at V and 4 bases at J; junction bases unmatched: 11. CDR1 is MNHEY, CDR2 SVGEGT, per germline. CDR3 in DNA: TGTGCCAGCAGCTCCCCGGGACAGATCCTCACTGAAGCTTTCTTT. This encodes CASSSPGQILTEAFF.

This chain uses TRBV27 with TRBJ1-1, with TRBD1 matching 11 bases. CDR1 and CDR2 from the germline V gene are MNHEY and SMNVEV (reference sequence). The CDR3 loop spans 17 amino acids. V was pared by 6 bases and J by 5 bases, with 14 bases of the junction left unmatched. The CDR3 nucleotides read TGTGCCAGCAGCCAGGGACAGGGGGTTCGCCTTATTACTGAAGCTTTCTTT. This translates into CASSQGQGVRLITEAFF.

The chain has TRBV5-1 and TRBJ1-2, with D tentatively TRBD1 (5 bases). Germline lookup yields CDR1 SGHRS and CDR2 YFSETQ. CDR3 length: 15 residues. V lost 0 bases and J lost 0, with 9 bases in between. The CDR3 sequence is CASSLDTGANYGYTF. Here the CDR3 DNA reads TGCGCCAGCAGCTTGGATACAGGAGCTAACTATGGCTACACCTTC.

V is TRBV9 and J is TRBJ2-7; 7 nucleotides align to TRBD2. V gave up 0 bases and J gave up 5 bases; unmatched junction bases: 11. The CDR3 runs to 16 residues. CDR1 SGDLS and CDR2 YYNGEE come from the germline V gene. The chain's CDR3 is CASSVEGRPAGDEQYF. The CDR3 bases are TGTGCCAGCAGCGTAGAAGGAAGGCCCGCGGGGGACGAGCAGTACTTC.

In nucleotides, the CDR3 is TGTGCCACCTGGCGCCGATCTGGAGTTTATAACTATGGCTACACCTTC. It translates to CATWRRSGVYNYGYTF. The chain is built from TRBV19 and TRBJ1-2; D unclear. Germline loops: CDR1 LNHDA, CDR2 SQIVND (reference sequence). V was cut by 10 bases and J by 1 base, with 22 bases left in between. The CDR3 runs to 16 residues. Together with reference TRBV19 and TRBJ1-2, the CDR3 gives the full variable domain: DGGITQSPKYLFRKEGQNVTLSCEQNLNHDAMYWYRQDPGQGLRLIYYSQIVNDFQKGDIAEGYSVSREKKESFPLTVTSAQKNPTAFYLCATWRRSGVYNYGYTFGSGTRLTVV.

The sample holds one count of this clone. The chain combines TRBV6-6 with TRBJ1-2, with 9 bases lining up with TRBD1. Germline V lookup: CDR1 MNHNY, CDR2 SVGAGI (reference sequence). The CDR3 loop spans 14 amino acids. J was trimmed by 4 bases and V by 6 bases; bases with no gene match: 6. This chain's CDR3 is CASSRDRATYGYTF. CDR3 nucleotide sequence: TGTGCCAGCAGCCGGGACAGGGCGACCTATGGCTACACCTTC.